Presented here are 26 T cell receptor beta chains from one specimen sequenced in a study of shared clonotypes between healthy human individuals. Clones were read by immunoSEQ multiplex PCR, and TCRdb kept only the in-frame ones, dropping some. Here the sample spans about 1.5 million clones, roughly 96% being singletons. Sequencing was done on a sample of naive CD4+ T cells sorted from blood. Subset described: CD45RA+ positively selected. The receptors shown here come from a man aged 25 to 40 in good health.

The chain combines TRBV21-1 with TRBJ2-7. TRBV21-1 is a pseudogene segment. This CDR3 has 16 amino acids. Here the CDR3 DNA reads TGTGCCAGCAGCAAAGGTACCTACCGGTGGGGATACGAGCAGTACTTC. Its protein is CASSKGTYRWGYEQYF.

The V and J genes are TRBV5-4 and TRBJ1-5; D is perhaps TRBD1 (6 bases). Germline CDR1 and CDR2: SGHNT and YYREEE (reference sequence). The ends were cut back, 0 bases at V and 1 base at J, with 11 bases in the middle. The CDR3 is 16 residues long. The CDR3 protein is CASSLAGGGSNQPQHF. The CDR3 DNA reads as TGTGCCAGCAGCTTGGCCGGGGGCGGGAGCAATCAGCCCCAGCATTTT.

CDR3 DNA sequence: TGTGCCAGCAGCTCCGCGAGGGGCACAGATACGCAGTATTTT. The encoded protein is CASSSARGTDTQYF. The chain uses TRBV5-6 and TRBJ2-3; TRBD2 might be the D (5 bases). CDR1 SGHDT and CDR2 YYEEEE come from the germline V gene. V was pared by 3 bases and J by 1 base, with 9 bases between. The CDR3 runs 14 residues.

The rearrangement uses TRBV10-3 and TRBJ2-1; TRBD2 aligns across 12 bases. This CDR3 is 17 amino acids long. Germline CDR1 ENHRY, CDR2 SYGVKD. Germline trimming cut 3 bases from V and 10 bases from J; bases unmatched to any gene: 13. CDR3 region: CAISEGRGAGLAGEQFF. CDR3 in DNA: TGTGCCATCAGTGAAGGAAGGGGCGCAGGACTAGCGGGGGAGCAGTTCTTC.

Of note for this clone: The sample has other DNA sequences that encode this CDR3 too. The CDR3 here is CASSSTHEQYF. The CDR3 DNA follows: TGTGCCAGCAGTTCTACCCACGAGCAGTACTTC. This chain joins TRBV28 and TRBJ2-7; no clear D. The V end lost 4 bases, the J end lost 5 bases, and 6 bases lay between the germline ends. Germline assignment: CDR1 MDHEN and CDR2 SYDVKM. The CDR3 sequence is 11 residues long.

The CDR3 nucleotides are TGTGCCAGCAGCTTAGATCACCGACAGAAGTACGAGCAGTACTTC. This sequence encodes CASSLDHRQKYEQYF. V gene TRBV11-2 combines with J gene TRBJ2-7; D may be TRBD1 (5 bases). The germline V gene encodes CDR1 SGHAT and CDR2 FQNNGV. The CDR3 is 15 residues long. The V end was cut by 0 bases, the J end by 4 bases, with 13 bases between.

CDR3 in DNA: TGTGCCAGCAGCTTAGGGGGGGACGGCCTACCGTTGTACGAGCAGTACTTC. This sequence encodes CASSLGGDGLPLYEQYF. The rearrangement joins TRBV11-2 to TRBJ2-7; D might be TRBD2 (6 bases). The CDR3 is 17 residues long. V lost 1 base, J lost 4 bases, and 20 bases lay in between. Germline values: CDR1 SGHAT, CDR2 FQNNGV.

This clone was seen once. The chain uses TRBV5-1 and TRBJ2-4, with D maybe TRBD1 (5 bases). Trimming shortened V by 0 bases and J by 7 bases, and 11 bases separated the two germline ends. The CDR3 sequence is 14 residues long. The germline V gene encodes CDR1 SGHRS and CDR2 YFSETQ. Written as DNA, the CDR3 is TGCGCCAGCAGCTTGGCCTCAGGGCTCAACATTCAGTACTTC. It is translated as CASSLASGLNIQYF.

The chain recombines TRBV7-2 with TRBJ2-7, with TRBD1 as a possible D gene (6 bases). Germline V CDR1 and CDR2: SGHTA, FQGNSA. Trimming removed 2 bases at V and 0 bases at J, with 8 bases between. The CDR3 has 14 residues. CDR3 DNA sequence: TGTGCCAGCAGCTTACAGGGGAGCTCCTACGAGCAGTACTTC. As protein: CASSLQGSSYEQYF. The full variable domain, with the rest looked up from reference TRBV7-2 and TRBJ2-7, is GAGVSQSPSNKVTEKGKDVELRCDPISGHTALYWYRQSLGQGLEFLIYFQGNSAPDKSGLPSDRFSAERTGGSVSTLTIQRTQQEDSAVYLCASSLQGSSYEQYFGPGTRLTVT.

This chain uses TRBV4-1 with TRBJ2-7; 12 bases match TRBD2. V dropped 5 bases and J dropped 3; count of bases not matched to a gene: 5. CDR3 size: 15 residues. Germline V gives CDR1 MGHRA, CDR2 YSYEKL. The CDR3 bases are TGCGCCAGCAGCATGACTAGCGGGAGCCTCTACGAGCAGTACTTC. It specifies CASSMTSGSLYEQYF.

The chain recombines TRBV7-5 with TRBJ2-3; the table's D call, TRBD1, has no DNA check behind it. TRBV7-5 is shown as a pseudogene. The CDR3 sequence is 15 residues long. The CDR3 coding sequence is TGTGTCAGAAGCTTAGCGGGGACAGGCACAGATACGCAGTATTTT. Its translation: CVRSLAGTGTDTQYF.

J is TRBJ2-3 and V is TRBV10-2, with 9 bases lining up with TRBD2. The germline V gene encodes CDR1 WSHSY and CDR2 SAAADI. V shed 8 bases, J shed 4 bases, and the junction held 16 bases outside the gene matches. The CDR3 is made up of 17 amino acids. In nucleotides, the CDR3 is TGCGCCAGCTCCGGGGGTAGCGGGAGCCCCGGGGCAGATACGCAGTATTTT. This codes for CASSGGSGSPGADTQYF.

The chain combines TRBV2 with TRBJ2-1; D gene ambiguous. The CDR3 is 12 residues long. Trimming removed 4 bases at V and 3 bases at J, with 4 bases between. Germline CDR1 SNHLY, CDR2 FYNNEI. CDR3 bases: TGTGCCAGCAGTGGGGACTACAATGAGCAGTTCTTC. Protein: CASSGDYNEQFF.

The gene calls are TRBV19 and TRBJ2-4, with 8 bases aligning to TRBD1. The CDR3 sequence is 16 residues long. From germline, CDR1 is LNHDA and CDR2 SQIVND (reference sequence). V dropped 1 base and J dropped 2; count of bases not matched to a gene: 4. The CDR3 sequence is CASSIVTGGPKNIQYF. The CDR3 DNA reads as TGTGCCAGTAGTATAGTAACAGGGGGTCCCAAAAACATTCAGTACTTC.

The chain links TRBV10-3 to TRBJ2-7; D remains unclear. The V gene's germline CDR1 is ENHRY and CDR2 SYGVKD. V was cut by 2 bases and J by 0 bases, with 8 bases left in between. This CDR3 spans 14 amino acids. Written as DNA, the CDR3 is TGTGCCATCAGTGAGGGACGGGCCTCCTACGAGCAGTACTTC. Translating gives CAISEGRASYEQYF.

The chain links TRBV6-1 to TRBJ2-7; the match to TRBD1 covers 7 bases. Germline lookup yields CDR1 MNHNS and CDR2 SASEGT. V was pared by 4 bases and J by 6 bases, with 9 bases of the junction left unmatched. This CDR3 region has 14 residues. CDR3 nucleotide sequence: TGTGCCAGCAGTGGGTACAGGGGTCGGGTCGAGCAGTACTTC. Translation: CASSGYRGRVEQYF.

J is TRBJ1-1 and V is TRBV7-6; D gene unclear. Germline loops: CDR1 SGHVS, CDR2 FNYEAQ. V lost 5 bases, J lost 4 bases, and 17 bases lay in between. The CDR3 is 15 amino acids. The CDR3 bases are TGTGCCAGCAGCCTGAAGAGGGTTCCATCCACTGAAGCTTTCTTT. Translating gives CASSLKRVPSTEAFF.

The genes are TRBV9 and TRBJ2-3, with a tentative D call TRBD1 (6 bases). CDR1 and CDR2 (germline): SGDLS, YYNGEE. CDR3 length: 15 amino acids. V dropped 2 bases and J dropped 0 bases, with 10 bases sitting between them. CDR3 region: CASSVRTASTDTQYF. The CDR3, as DNA: TGTGCCAGCAGCGTTAGGACAGCGAGCACAGATACGCAGTATTTT.

V is TRBV4-1 and J is TRBJ2-1; tentatively, D is TRBD1 (5 bases). The V end was cut by 4 bases, the J end by 9 bases, with 19 bases between. The CDR3 is made up of 15 amino acids. CDR1 MGHRA and CDR2 YSYEKL come from the germline V gene. The CDR3 DNA reads TGCGCCAGCAGCCCCCCACAACGACCAGGGCTTGAGCAGTTCTTC. Protein sequence: CASSPPQRPGLEQFF.

Here the CDR3 reads CASSLASSGTEEQYF. The CDR3 region has the DNA TGCGCCAGCAGCTTGGCCTCTAGCGGGACTGAAGAGCAGTACTTC. The chain uses TRBV5-1 and TRBJ2-7; 9 bases agree with TRBD2. J gave up 7 bases and V 0 bases, and 8 bases lay outside the gene matches. The CDR3 covers 15 residues. Germline V CDR1 and CDR2: SGHRS, YFSETQ.

This chain links TRBV19 with TRBJ2-1; D uncertain. Per the germline V gene, CDR1 is LNHDA and CDR2 is SQIVND (reference sequence). The CDR3 has 14 amino acids. Trimming cost V 5 bases and J 0 bases, with 8 bases left between them. The chain's CDR3 is CASSLESSYNEQFF. In DNA, the CDR3 is TGTGCCAGTAGTCTCGAAAGCTCCTACAATGAGCAGTTCTTC.

J is TRBJ1-1 and V is TRBV27, with D unclear. The CDR3 has 16 amino acids. V gave up 5 bases and J gave up 1 base, with 17 bases separating them. Germline V gene lookup returns CDR1 MNHEY and CDR2 SMNVEV (reference sequence). CDR3 protein: CASSPWRPMGNTEAFF. The DNA of the CDR3 is TGTGCCAGCAGTCCATGGAGACCAATGGGGAACACTGAAGCTTTCTTT.

The gene calls are TRBV4-1 and TRBJ2-3; the D is unclear. This CDR3 is 17 amino acids long. Per germline, CDR1 MGHRA and CDR2 YSYEKL. Trimming cost V 0 bases and J 4 bases, with 17 bases left between them. CDR3 in DNA: TGCGCCAGCAGCCAAGACACGCCTTTGTGGTGGGCAGATACGCAGTATTTT. Translation: CASSQDTPLWWADTQYF.

Regarding this clone: Other nucleotide sequences from this sample produce the same CDR3. This rearrangement joins TRBV25-1 to TRBJ2-7; D ambiguous. Germline CDR1 is MGHDK and CDR2 is SYGVNS. The CDR3 consists of 11 residues. Trimming took 4 bases from V and 3 from J, leaving 4 bases between them. Here the CDR3 reads CASSVDYEQYF. In nucleotides, the CDR3 is TGTGCCAGCAGTGTTGACTACGAGCAGTACTTC.

Details on this clone: Distinct nucleotide sequences in the sample also encode this CDR3. This sequence joins TRBV6-5 and TRBJ2-1, with a weak D call TRBD2 (6 bases). V was pared by 4 bases and J by 0 bases, with 13 bases between. Germline values: CDR1 MNHEY, CDR2 SVGAGI. The CDR3 has 16 amino acids. The CDR3 region has the DNA TGTGCCAGCAGTTCCCTTAGCGGTAGCTCCTACAATGAGCAGTTCTTC. Translating gives CASSSLSGSSYNEQFF.

This clone occurred once. The chain links TRBV7-2 to TRBJ2-3; tentative D call: TRBD2 (7 bases). Trimming left V 5 bases short and J 4 bases short, with 19 bases between. Germline V gives CDR1 SGHTA, CDR2 FQGNSA. The CDR3 length is 16 residues. CDR3 loop: CASSPRWGGGADTQYF. In DNA form, the CDR3 reads TGTGCCAGCAGCCCACGTTGGGGAGGGGGGGCAGATACGCAGTATTTT.